This entry concerns a single T cell receptor beta chain. Which antigen it targets is not known. Nothing much larger sits one base from this clone, and base qualities are not available. In the paper's terms, the time point label means: week 11, during vaccination. Every vaccine dose consisted of 300 ug of a 20-mer mutant IDH1 peptide in Montanide, administered subcutaneously together with topical imiquimod. Donors had newly diagnosed WHO grade 3 or 4 IDH1-mutant astrocytomas with loss of nuclear ATRX. The samples were drawn from NOA16, a multicentre, single-arm, open-label phase I trial in Germany that tested a mutant IDH1 peptide vaccine in humans for the first time. Genomic DNA for TCRB sequencing was extracted from EDTA blood using the DNeasy Blood and Tissue Kit. The entry originates in a study of a mutant IDH1 vaccine in newly diagnosed glioma (dated by TCRdb to about 2021). Context from the whole study: Patients received eight vaccinations in weeks 1, 3, 5, 7, 11, 15, 19 and 23, corresponding to visits V03 through V10. Vaccination was initiated 4-6 weeks after radiotherapy alone, or concurrently with temozolomide cycles in the chemotherapy-containing groups. Of the 30 or so patients who were treated, 62.5% were male and roughly 40% were female, and the mean age was around 40 years. Before enrollment, patients had received standard therapy of radiotherapy alone, temozolomide alone, or radiochemotherapy with temozolomide; most received the combination. Peripheral blood was drawn at six visits: V03 (baseline), V05, V07, V10, V12 and V13. For exploratory analyses, longitudinal TCRB deep sequencing was carried out in around 26 treated patients wherever samples were available.

General findings and caveats noted by the study authors: According to the authors, sample limitations meant that analyses of patient blood samples could not be reproduced. Pseudoprogression appeared unrelated to alterations in the top peripheral T cell clonotypes detected by TCRB sequencing. Selection of PBMC samples for TCRB deep sequencing was based on availability. Immune responses induced by the vaccine were seen in roughly 92% of patients across multiple MHC alleles.

Library preparation was by the immunoSEQ multiplex PCR assay. Rearranged TCR beta chain sequences were amplified using the hsTCRB Kit according to the manufacturer's protocol. Sequencing of TCRB libraries was carried out on an Illumina MiSeq. In the paper's pipeline: The kit vendor's proprietary platform handled demultiplexing, trimming and gene mapping. TCRdb obtained this table from immuneACCESS and retained in-frame rearrangements with V and J assigned. These tables miss some clones; where compared with another copy, unresolved V genes account for less than half of the shortfall, and the remainder is unexplained. The V and J calls and clone size are taken from that table; D and trimming were inferred from the DNA. This sample lists 31,000 or so clones; just under 80% were detected once. The ten largest make up approximately 24% of the sample. This receptor was obtained from a man younger than 45 with glioma. Source: PBMCs, taken from a glioma patient whose treatment included an IDH1 peptide vaccine.

The CDR3 sequence is CASRGFTDTQYF. DNA sequence: TGTGCCAGCAGAGGGTTCACAGATACGCAGTATTTT. In this chain, TRBV7-2 is recombined with TRBJ2-3, with no reliable assignment of the D segment. The junction shows trimming of 6 bases on V and 2 bases on J, plus 6 bases between the germline ends. The CDR3 spans 12 residues, from the cysteine through the phenylalanine. Only the CDR3 DNA stays, 36 bases, in frame from base 1. CDR1 and CDR2 (SGHTA, FQGNSA) derive from the germline V gene.